The text below deals with one T cell receptor beta chain. This entry belongs to a study of blood T cell repertoires in COVID-19. In the study overall: Acute-phase and convalescent COVID-19 samples originated in the United States, Italy and Spain. Sources were T cells, B-cell-depleted T cells, or PBMCs; the material itself was cDNA or gDNA.

Germline V gene lookup returns CDR1 SNHLY and CDR2 FYNNEI. J was trimmed by 4 bases and V by 8 bases; bases with no gene match: 12. The CDR3 has 16 residues. Original handling: Counts of nucleated cells, estimated from reference gene primer amplification, were obtained. Assay used: immunoSEQ multiplex PCR; TCRdb lists only in-frame clones, some missing. For V, J and clone size, that table is used; D and trimming come from the DNA. The sample carries nearly 300,000 clones, 88% recorded once. The sequencing input was peripheral blood. V gene TRBV2 combines with J gene TRBJ2-3, with 10 bases identical to TRBD2. This receptor was identified in a woman in her 30s who had recovered from COVID-19. In DNA form, the CDR3 reads TGTGCCAGCGGACCGGGGCTAGCGGGGGTGCCAGATACGCAGTATTTT. Translating it yields CASGPGLAGVPDTQYF.